These T cell receptor beta chains were read from a single sample in a study of a mutant IDH1 vaccine in newly diagnosed glioma. For these TCRs, the target antigens are not known. The protocol was immunoSEQ multiplex PCR, while the TCRdb copy is restricted to in-frame clones and leaves out a portion. The top ten hold less than 25% of the sample, which has 25,000 to 35,000 clones, around 91% seen once. The source was PBMCs, collected from a glioma patient whose treatment included an IDH1 peptide vaccine. These receptor sequences come from a man aged 18-30 years with glioma. Each CDR3 is given with its conserved first and last residue. D genes are given only for firm matches. Clone size is not always given. Where it is, it says once, few, many or a class for expanded clones.

size: once
V: TRBV12-5
D: TRBD1
J: TRBJ2-2
CDR3: CASGQGTTGELFF
DNA: TGTGCTAGTGGACAGGGGACCACCGGGGAGCTGTTTTTT

size: NA
V: TRBV10-1
D: TRBD2
J: TRBJ2-5
CDR3: CASSDRLAVETQYF
DNA: TGCGCCAGCAGTGATCGGCTAGCGGTGGAGACCCAGTACTTC

size: once
V: TRBV14
D: TRBD1
J: TRBJ1-2
CDR3: CASSQTRGAGYTF
DNA: TGTGCCAGCAGCCAAACCAGGGGGGCTGGCTACACCTTC

size: NA
V: TRBV19
D: TRBD2
J: TRBJ2-7
CDR3: CASKVVAGAYEQYF
DNA: TGTGCCAGTAAGGTCGTGGCGGGGGCCTACGAGCAGTACTTC

size: NA
V: TRBV14
D: TRBD1
J: TRBJ2-7
CDR3: CASSQLTGGHEQYF
DNA: TGTGCCAGCAGCCAACTGACAGGGGGACACGAGCAGTACTTC

size: once
V: TRBV6-5
D: NA
J: TRBJ2-7
CDR3: CASSYSEAYEQYF
DNA: TGTGCCAGCAGTTACTCGGAGGCCTACGAGCAGTACTTC

size: NA
V: TRBV4-2
D: TRBD2
J: TRBJ2-1
CDR3: CASSQDTGGAYNEQFF
DNA: TGTGCCAGCAGCCAAGATACGGGAGGGGCCTACAATGAGCAGTTCTTC

size: once
V: TRBV29-1
D: NA
J: TRBJ2-7
CDR3: CSVEEGQPYEQYF
DNA: TGCAGCGTTGAAGAAGGGCAGCCCTACGAGCAGTACTTC

size: NA
V: TRBV5-1
D: NA
J: TRBJ2-5
CDR3: CASSLGDWQETQYF
DNA: TGCGCCAGCAGCTTGGGAGACTGGCAAGAGACCCAGTACTTC

size: few
V: TRBV7-2
D: NA
J: TRBJ1-4
CDR3: CASSPGQRHEKLFF
DNA: TGTGCCAGCAGCCCGGGGCAGAGACATGAAAAACTGTTTTTT

size: once
V: TRBV4-2
D: NA
J: TRBJ2-7
CDR3: CASSQDYSLASGEQYF
DNA: TGTGCCAGCAGCCAAGATTATAGTCTAGCGTCGGGCGAGCAGTACTTC

size: NA
V: TRBV4-1
D: TRBD1
J: TRBJ2-1
CDR3: CASSQGQGEYNEQFF
DNA: TGCGCCAGCAGCCAAGGCCAGGGGGAATACAATGAGCAGTTCTTC

size: NA
V: TRBV6-5
D: TRBD1
J: TRBJ2-7
CDR3: CASSYSRTGHLEQYF
DNA: TGTGCCAGCAGTTACAGTCGGACAGGGCACCTGGAGCAGTACTTC

size: NA
V: TRBV2
D: TRBD1
J: TRBJ1-2
CDR3: CASLRTGNYGYTF
DNA: TGTGCCAGCCTAAGGACAGGGAACTATGGCTACACCTTC

size: NA
V: TRBV28
D: NA
J: TRBJ1-1
CDR3: CASSLRSGGGTEAFF
DNA: TGTGCCAGCAGTTTACGATCAGGAGGCGGCACTGAAGCTTTCTTT

size: NA
V: TRBV30
D: TRBD2
J: TRBJ2-7
CDR3: CAWSRARLAGGSDYEQYF
DNA: TGTGCCTGGAGTAGAGCCCGGCTAGCGGGAGGGAGCGACTACGAGCAGTACTTC

size: NA
V: TRBV29-1
D: NA
J: TRBJ1-3
CDR3: CSVRTDSDTIYF
DNA: TGCAGCGTCAGGACTGATTCAGACACCATATATTTT

size: NA
V: TRBV25-1
D: NA
J: TRBJ2-2
CDR3: CATDRGGTGELFF
DNA: TGTGCCACCGACAGGGGAGGGACCGGGGAGCTGTTTTTT

size: NA
V: TRBV30
D: NA
J: TRBJ2-7
CDR3: CAWSPTDGGVYEQYF
DNA: TGTGCCTGGAGTCCGACGGACGGAGGGGTCTACGAGCAGTACTTC

size: NA
V: TRBV29-1
D: NA
J: TRBJ1-3
CDR3: CSVEGGRGNTIYF
DNA: TGCAGCGTTGAGGGGGGGAGAGGAAACACCATATATTTT